This T cell receptor beta chain is drawn from a study of blood T cell repertoires in COVID-19 (dated by TCRdb to the early 2020s). With regard to the full study: Samples from collaborators originated in the United States, Italy and Spain and spanned both the acute and convalescent phases of COVID-19. The prospective study material was composed of cDNA or gDNA derived from T cells, B-cell-depleted T cells, or PBMCs. Deeply sampled blood TCRbeta repertoires from subjects exposed to, actively infected with, or recovered from COVID-19 were included in the dataset. The repertoires were released in a freely available public database intended as a resource for research on the immune response to SARS-CoV-2. The samples were drawn from two sources: the first 160 participants of the ongoing ImmuneRACE study, and 1,200 or so subjects contributed by 6 global collaborators. A de-identified subject ID, COVID-19 status, age in years and sex were almost always included in the sample metadata. Where available, HLA class I and class II types were taken from metadata supplied by the sample provider and were not determined by assay-based typing. Results and caveats for the whole study, not just this receptor: Clinical and demographic metadata were provided uncurated, with the amount varying by source and participant.

Collaborating institutions collected whole blood in K2EDTA tubes following their own protocols. For TCRbeta analysis, collaborator samples were shipped as frozen whole blood, as isolated PBMCs, or as DNA extracted from either sample type. The CDR3 contains 15 residues, cysteine and phenylalanine counted. The sequence is cut down to CDR3 DNA, 45 bases in frame from base 1. From a lookup of the germline V gene, CDR1 and CDR2 are SNHLY and FYNNEI. Trimming accounts for 10 bases at V and 5 bases at J, while the number of junction bases matched to no gene is 7. This clone has a single count. Its antigen target is currently unknown. Qualities for individual bases were not recorded, and no much larger clone is one base off. TCRbeta CDR3 regions were amplified from genomic DNA by means of the immunoSEQ Assay, a bias-controlled multiplex PCR. The original pipeline was this. Within the assay, amplification of reference gene primers was used to estimate how many nucleated cells each sample contained. To quantify the absolute abundance of each unique TCRbeta CDR3 rearrangement, sequence reads were collapsed and filtered. For each sample, productive Simpson clonality was calculated as the square root of Simpson's diversity index across productive rearrangements. The immuneACCESS repertoire file appears here via TCRdb, limited to in-frame rearrangements. These files lack a portion of the clones; in checked studies, under half of the deficit traces to unresolved V genes, and the cause of the others is not known. V, J and clone size are taken as reported in that table, and D and trimming were inferred from the DNA itself. Across this sample there are approximately 150,000 clones, with about 83% seen only once. In total, the top ten clones hold roughly 2% of the sample.

The sequence is built from TRBV2 and TRBJ2-2, with 13 bases aligning to TRBD2. This receptor was obtained from a woman over 75 with acute or convalescent COVID-19. The sample taken for sequencing was peripheral blood. The CDR3 reads as follows: CATGLAGVGTGELFF. Read as DNA, the sequence is TGTGCCACCGGACTAGCGGGAGTTGGTACCGGGGAGCTGTTTTTT.